This is a list of T cell receptor beta chains from one sample in a study of blood T cell repertoires in COVID-19. Generated by immunoSEQ multiplex PCR, the TCRdb table keeps only in-frame clones and is missing some. The sample consists of more than 110,000 clones, around 76% of them appearing once. The sequencing input was peripheral blood. These receptor sequences come from a man older than 75 with acute or convalescent COVID-19. The CDR3 runs from the conserved cysteine through the conserved F or W. D genes are given only for firm matches. Clone size, where shown, is once, few, many, or a class for clones that have expanded.

d_call	v_call	clone_size	j_call	cdr3_nt	cdr3_aa
.	TRBV7-8	.	TRBJ1-5	TGTGCCAGCAGCTTCGGGTTTAGCAATCAGCCCCAGCATTTT	CASSFGFSNQPQHF
TRBD2	TRBV18	.	TRBJ2-7	TGTGCCAGCTCACCCACTAGCGGGGCCCGAGGTGAGCAGTACTTC	CASSPTSGARGEQYF
.	TRBV28	.	TRBJ1-2	TGTGCCAGCAGTTTCGTGCAGGGAGGATCCAGCTACACCTTC	CASSFVQGGSSYTF
TRBD1	TRBV24-1	.	TRBJ1-2	TGTGCCACCAGTGATTCCCGGGACAGGGGGCGAGGCTACACCTTC	CATSDSRDRGRGYTF
.	TRBV19	.	TRBJ2-2	TGTGCCAGTAGTACCCGGGACACGAACACCGGGGAGCTGTTTTTT	CASSTRDTNTGELFF
TRBD1	TRBV18	.	TRBJ2-7	TGTGCCAGCTCACCGACAGGGCGCTCCTACGAGCAGTACTTC	CASSPTGRSYEQYF
.	TRBV15	once	TRBJ2-5	TGTGCCACCAGCAGAGATAGAGAAGAGACCCAGTACTTC	CATSRDREETQYF
TRBD1	TRBV18	.	TRBJ1-2	TGTGCCAGCTCCCGAGAACAGGGGTCTGACTACACCTTC	CASSREQGSDYTF
TRBD2	TRBV7-2	once	TRBJ2-5	TGTGCCAGCAGCTTAGAGGTTTTAGCGGGAGCCCAGTACTTC	CASSLEVLAGAQYF
.	TRBV7-9	.	TRBJ1-5	TGTGCCAGCAGCTGGGGAGGCGATCAGCCCCAGCATTTT	CASSWGGDQPQHF
.	TRBV28	.	TRBJ1-5	TGTGCCAGCAGTCTGGGGAGCCCCAATCAGCCCCAGCATTTT	CASSLGSPNQPQHF
.	TRBV7-2	.	TRBJ1-2	TGTGCCAGCAGCTTAGGAGGAGGGGATGGCTACACCTTC	CASSLGGGDGYTF
TRBD1	TRBV19	.	TRBJ2-3	TGTGCCACCTGGACAGGGGGCTTCCCAGATACGCAGTATTTT	CATWTGGFPDTQYF
TRBD2	TRBV30	.	TRBJ2-7	TGTGCCTGGAGTGGTAGCGGGGTAAGCTCCTACGAGCAGTACTTC	CAWSGSGVSSYEQYF
TRBD2	TRBV5-1	.	TRBJ2-5	TGCGCCAGCAGCCCGGTCGGAGCGGGGGCGGAAGAAGAGACCCAGTACTTC	CASSPVGAGAEEETQYF
.	TRBV7-3	.	TRBJ1-6	TGTGCCAGCAGCGTCGGGACAATTGGATCACCCCTCCACTTT	CASSVGTIGSPLHF
TRBD2	TRBV5-5	.	TRBJ2-5	TGTGCCAGCAGCACGACTAGCGGGGGGGCATTGGAGACCCAGTACTTC	CASSTTSGGALETQYF
.	TRBV28	.	TRBJ1-5	TGTGCCAGCAGTTTCCCTACGCGCAATCAGCCCCAGCATTTT	CASSFPTRNQPQHF